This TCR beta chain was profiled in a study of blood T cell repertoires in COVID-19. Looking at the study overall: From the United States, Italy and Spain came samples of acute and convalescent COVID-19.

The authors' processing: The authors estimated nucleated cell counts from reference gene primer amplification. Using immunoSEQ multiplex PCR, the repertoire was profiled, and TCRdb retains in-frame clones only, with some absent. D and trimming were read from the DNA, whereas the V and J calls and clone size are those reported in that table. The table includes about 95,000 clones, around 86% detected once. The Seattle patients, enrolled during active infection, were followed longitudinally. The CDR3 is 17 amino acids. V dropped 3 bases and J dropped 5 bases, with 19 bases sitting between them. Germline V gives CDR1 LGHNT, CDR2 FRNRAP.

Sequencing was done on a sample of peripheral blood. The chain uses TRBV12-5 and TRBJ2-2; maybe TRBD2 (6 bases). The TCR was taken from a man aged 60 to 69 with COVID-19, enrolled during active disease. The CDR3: CASGLEMGLDNTGELFF. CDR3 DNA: TGTGCTAGTGGTTTAGAAATGGGACTGGATAATACCGGGGAGCTGTTTTTT.